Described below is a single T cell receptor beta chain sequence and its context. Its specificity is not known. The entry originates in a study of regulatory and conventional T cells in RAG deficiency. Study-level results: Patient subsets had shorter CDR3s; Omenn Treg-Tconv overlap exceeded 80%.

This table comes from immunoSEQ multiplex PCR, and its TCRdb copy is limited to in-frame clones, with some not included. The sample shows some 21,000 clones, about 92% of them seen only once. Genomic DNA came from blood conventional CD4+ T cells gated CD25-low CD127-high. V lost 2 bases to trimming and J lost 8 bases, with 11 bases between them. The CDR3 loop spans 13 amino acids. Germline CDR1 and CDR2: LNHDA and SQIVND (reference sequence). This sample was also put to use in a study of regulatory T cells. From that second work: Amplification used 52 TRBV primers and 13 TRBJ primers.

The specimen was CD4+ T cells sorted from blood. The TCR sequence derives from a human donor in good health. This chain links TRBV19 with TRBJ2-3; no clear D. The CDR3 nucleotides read TGTGCCAGTAGTATATCTAAGGGCGGTACGCAGTATTTT. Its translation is CASSISKGGTQYF. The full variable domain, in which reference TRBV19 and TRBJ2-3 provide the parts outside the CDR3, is DGGITQSPKYLFRKEGQNVTLSCEQNLNHDAMYWYRQDPGQGLRLIYYSQIVNDFQKGDIAEGYSVSREKKESFPLTVTSAQKNPTAFYLCASSISKGGTQYFGPGTRLTVL.